This is a list of T cell receptor beta chains from one sample in a study of blood T cell repertoires in COVID-19. Some clones are missing from TCRdb's copy, which holds only in-frame ones; the method was immunoSEQ multiplex PCR. The sample includes some 300,000 clones, roughly 89% of them seen just once. The specimen sequenced was PBMCs or T cells enriched from blood (not recorded which). The source of these receptors is a woman between 18 and 29 years old with acute COVID-19. Both conserved end residues are part of each CDR3. A D gene is named only where the DNA matches it firmly. A row's size may be missing; if present it is once, few, many or a size class.

>NA|TRBJ2-5|TRBV13|TRBD2
CASSLGRGSASQYF
TGTGCCAGCAGCTTAGGTCGCGGGAGCGCGTCCCAGTACTTC
>NA|TRBJ1-1|TRBV6-5|NA
CASSPRENTEAFF
TGTGCCAGCAGTCCCCGGGAGAACACTGAAGCTTTCTTT
>NA|TRBJ2-2|TRBV2|NA
CASSSRDSSTGELFF
TGTGCCAGCAGCTCGCGGGACTCCTCCACCGGGGAGCTGTTTTTT
>once|TRBJ1-2|TRBV6-4|TRBD1
CASRQGIGYGYTF
TGTGCCAGCAGACAGGGGATCGGGTATGGCTACACCTTC
>NA|TRBJ2-7|TRBV18|TRBD1
CASSPRGDRGVEQYF
TGTGCCAGCTCACCACGAGGCGACAGGGGCGTAGAGCAGTACTTC
>NA|TRBJ1-2|TRBV28|TRBD1
CASRVTGGNYGYTF
TGTGCCAGCAGGGTGACAGGGGGCAACTATGGCTACACCTTC
>NA|TRBJ2-7|TRBV28|NA
CASSPQGGKDYYEQYF
TGTGCCAGCAGTCCCCAGGGGGGTAAAGACTACTACGAGCAGTACTTC
>once|TRBJ2-1|TRBV19|TRBD2
CASSIRSPSGMGDEQFF
TGTGCCAGTAGTATACGGTCTCCTAGCGGGATGGGCGATGAGCAGTTCTTC
>NA|TRBJ2-1|TRBV28|TRBD2
CASSLFLAGQQYNEQFF
TGTGCCAGCAGTTTATTCCTAGCGGGACAGCAATACAATGAGCAGTTCTTC
>NA|TRBJ1-1|TRBV11-2|NA
CASSLDSLHTEAFF
TGTGCCAGCAGCTTAGATTCCCTTCACACTGAAGCTTTCTTT
>NA|TRBJ1-4|TRBV15|TRBD1
CATSKGQGGEKLFF
TGTGCCACCAGCAAGGGACAGGGAGGTGAAAAACTGTTTTTT
>NA|TRBJ2-2|TRBV18|TRBD1
CASSPLSPLGQGTGELFF
TGTGCCAGCTCACCACTTTCCCCCCTGGGACAGGGGACCGGGGAGCTGTTTTTT
>NA|TRBJ1-2|TRBV28|NA
CASGPRRQNYGYTF
TGTGCCAGCGGCCCCCGGCGGCAAAACTATGGCTACACCTTC
>NA|TRBJ2-7|TRBV5-1|NA
CASSFGDNPVYEQYF
TGCGCCAGCAGCTTTGGGGACAACCCTGTCTACGAGCAGTACTTC
>NA|TRBJ1-3|TRBV3-1/TRBV3-2|NA
CASSQEGGPDTIYF
TGTGCCAGCAGCCAAGAGGGAGGCCCCGACACCATATATTTT
>NA|TRBJ1-5|TRBV6-5|TRBD1
CASGYGTGSNQPQHF
TGTGCCAGCGGATACGGGACAGGGAGCAATCAGCCCCAGCATTTT
>NA|TRBJ2-2|TRBV28|TRBD1
CASSHRGRNTGELFF
TGTGCCAGCAGTCACAGGGGGCGGAACACCGGGGAGCTGTTTTTT
>once|TRBJ1-2|TRBV5-8|TRBD1
CASARDRYYGYTF
TGTGCCAGCGCCCGGGACAGGTACTATGGCTACACCTTC
>NA|TRBJ2-3|TRBV28|TRBD2
CASSSSQLAGTDTQYF
TGTGCCAGCAGTTCAAGCCAACTAGCGGGAACAGATACGCAGTATTTT
>NA|TRBJ2-1|TRBV5-5|NA
CASSLGLNEAEQFF
TGTGCCAGCAGCTTGGGCCTAAATGAGGCTGAGCAGTTCTTC
>NA|TRBJ2-7|TRBV6-2/TRBV6-3|TRBD2
CASSSLDGLAGGPTYEQYF
TGTGCCAGCAGTTCCCTTGATGGACTAGCGGGAGGACCAACCTACGAGCAGTACTTC
>NA|TRBJ2-7|TRBV24-1|NA
CATSDGTYEQYF
TGTGCCACCAGTGACGGGACCTACGAGCAGTACTTC
>NA|TRBJ1-2|TRBV5-1|TRBD1
CASSLAWGQGDNYGYTF
TGCGCCAGCAGCTTGGCCTGGGGGCAGGGGGATAACTATGGCTACACCTTC
>NA|TRBJ2-7|TRBV4-1|NA
CASSQELDYEQYF
TGCGCCAGCAGCCAAGAACTTGACTACGAGCAGTACTTC
>NA|TRBJ1-6|TRBV2|NA
CASTWLASRNSPLHF
TGTGCCAGCACTTGGCTTGCCAGCAGGAATTCACCCCTCCACTTT
>NA|TRBJ1-2|TRBV27|TRBD1
CASSAPGQGNYGYTF
TGTGCCAGCAGTGCCCCGGGACAGGGAAACTATGGCTACACCTTC
>NA|TRBJ1-1|TRBV6-5|TRBD1
CASQQGETTEAFF
TGTGCCAGTCAACAGGGGGAGACCACTGAAGCTTTCTTT
>NA|TRBJ2-7|TRBV18|NA
CASSPQRTEQYF
TGTGCCAGCTCACCACAAAGGACAGAGCAGTACTTC
>NA|TRBJ1-2|TRBV9|TRBD1
CASSVRPLPGQGRSQGYTF
TGTGCCAGCAGCGTTCGTCCCCTCCCGGGACAGGGCCGCAGCCAGGGCTACACCTTC
>NA|TRBJ2-6|TRBV5-6|NA
CASSLVGSPLGGANVLTF
TGTGCCAGCAGCTTGGTTGGCAGCCCCCTAGGTGGGGCCAACGTCCTGACTTTC
>NA|TRBJ1-1|TRBV28|NA
CASSISGDGGTEAFF
TGTGCCAGCAGTATCTCAGGGGACGGTGGCACTGAAGCTTTCTTT
>NA|TRBJ2-3|TRBV5-1|TRBD2
CASSSRGTSGLSTDTQYF
TGCGCCAGCAGCTCCCGCGGGACTAGCGGTCTTAGCACAGATACGCAGTATTTT
>few|TRBJ2-2|TRBV18|TRBD1
CASSPKRDRGSGELFF
TGTGCCAGCTCACCTAAAAGAGACAGGGGATCCGGGGAGCTGTTTTTT
>NA|TRBJ1-4|TRBV5-6|NA
CASSLDYHEKLFF
TGTGCCAGCAGCTTGGACTACCATGAAAAACTGTTTTTT
>few|TRBJ2-1|TRBV3-1/TRBV3-2|TRBD2
CASSQENPLAGGVYNEQFF
TGTGCCAGCAGCCAAGAAAACCCTCTAGCGGGAGGGGTCTACAATGAGCAGTTCTTC
>NA|TRBJ2-1|TRBV7-9|NA
CASSLAASPSPLYNEQFF
TGTGCCAGCAGCTTAGCTGCTAGCCCTTCACCTCTCTACAATGAGCAGTTCTTC
>NA|TRBJ2-1|TRBV9|TRBD1
CASSVTGQGWRNEQFF
TGTGCCAGCAGCGTTACGGGACAGGGGTGGAGGAATGAGCAGTTCTTC
>NA|TRBJ1-6|TRBV5-1|TRBD1
CASSLGGTGFNSPLHF
TGCGCCAGCAGCTTGGGAGGGACAGGGTTTAATTCACCCCTCCACTTT
>NA|TRBJ2-2|TRBV10-3|TRBD2
CAISGAGGPGELFF
TGTGCCATCAGTGGAGCGGGAGGACCCGGGGAGCTGTTTTTT
>NA|TRBJ1-5|TRBV2|NA
CASNEQGVGNQPQHF
TGTGCCAGCAACGAACAGGGAGTGGGCAATCAGCCCCAGCATTTT
>NA|TRBJ2-1|TRBV24-1|NA
CATSDSWSPTLFYNEQFF
TGTGCCACCAGTGATTCCTGGAGCCCGACCCTCTTCTACAATGAGCAGTTCTTC
>NA|TRBJ1-4|TRBV18|NA
CASSAYGTLQEKLFF
TGTGCCAGCTCAGCCTACGGTACTCTACAGGAAAAACTGTTTTTT
>NA|TRBJ2-3|TRBV27|NA
CASSRLSGVEGTDTQYF
TGTGCCAGCAGCCGACTCTCAGGGGTAGAGGGCACAGATACGCAGTATTTT
>once|TRBJ1-5|TRBV24-1|NA
CATSGRGGNQPQHF
TGTGCCACCAGTGGCCGGGGGGGCAATCAGCCCCAGCATTTT
>NA|TRBJ1-2|TRBV28|NA
CASSEQDYGYTF
TGTGCCAGCAGTGAACAGGACTATGGCTACACCTTC